Below are 14 T cell receptor beta chains sequenced from a single sample in a study of cytomegalovirus exposure and HLA in healthy donors. TCRdb keeps only in-frame clones here, not all; method: immunoSEQ multiplex PCR. The sample carries more than 85,000 clones, over 85% recorded once. What was sequenced was PBMCs. The origin of the receptors is a woman aged 30 to 39 in good health and CMV-seropositive.

The chain carries TRBV25-1 and TRBJ2-7, with 8 positions matching TRBD1. V was clipped by 4 bases and J by 3 bases; unmatched bases: 2. There are 13 residues in the CDR3. Per germline, CDR1 MGHDK and CDR2 SYGVNS. The CDR3 spells CASSVGTGYEQYF. The DNA of the CDR3 is TGTGCCAGCAGTGTTGGGACAGGCTACGAGCAGTACTTC.

The genes are TRBV28 and TRBJ2-1; D ambiguous. The CDR3 length is 12 residues. Per the germline V gene, CDR1 is MDHEN and CDR2 is SYDVKM. The V end was cut by 6 bases, the J end by 10 bases, with 13 bases between. The DNA for the CDR3 is TGTGCCAGCAGCTCCGCGCGCGCAGAGCAGTTCTTC. It translates to CASSSARAEQFF.

The rearrangement links TRBV7-6 to TRBJ1-1; D may be TRBD1 (5 bases). The CDR3 is made up of 13 amino acids. CDR1 is SGHVS, CDR2 FNYEAQ, per germline. Trimming removed 5 bases from V and 7 bases from J, with 14 bases in between. The CDR3: CASSTGGDGEAFF. The CDR3 DNA reads as TGTGCCAGCAGCACTGGAGGGGATGGTGAAGCTTTCTTT.

The V and J genes are TRBV11-2 and TRBJ2-7; 16 positions agree with TRBD2. Germline CDR1 is SGHAT and CDR2 is FQNNGV. After removal of 5 bases from V and 2 bases from J, the junction contained 12 bases not matched to a gene. There are 19 residues in the CDR3. Here the CDR3 reads CASSAIRGLAGGSAYEQYF. The DNA of the CDR3 is TGTGCCAGCAGCGCCATTCGGGGACTAGCGGGAGGGTCCGCCTACGAGCAGTACTTC.

The rearrangement joins TRBV28 to TRBJ1-5, with D possibly being TRBD1 (5 bases). The CDR3 has 13 residues. V lost 4 bases and J lost 5, with 9 bases in between. Germline CDR1 MDHEN, CDR2 SYDVKM. The CDR3 is CASSSGFYQPQHF. The CDR3 coding sequence is TGTGCCAGCAGTTCAGGGTTCTATCAGCCCCAGCATTTT.

This clone was detected once. The chain employs TRBV10-3 and TRBJ2-7; weak D call: TRBD2 (6 bases). V was trimmed by 0 bases and J by 5 bases, leaving 8 bases between them. Germline V gives CDR1 ENHRY, CDR2 SYGVKD. The CDR3 has 13 residues. CDR3 nucleotides: TGTGCCATCAGTGAGTCAGGGGAGGACGAGCAGTACTTC. Residues: CAISESGEDEQYF.

V and J are TRBV5-1 and TRBJ1-1; tentative D call: TRBD1 (5 bases). Trimming removed 0 bases at V and 4 bases at J, with 10 bases between. Germline V lookup: CDR1 SGHRS, CDR2 YFSETQ. The CDR3 has 14 residues. This CDR3 reads CASSLAVGPTEAFF. Here the CDR3 DNA reads TGCGCCAGCAGCTTGGCCGTGGGGCCCACTGAAGCTTTCTTT.

J is TRBJ1-1 and V is TRBV27; D unresolved. The CDR3 covers 16 residues. The germline V gene encodes CDR1 MNHEY and CDR2 SMNVEV (reference sequence). V gave up 6 bases and J gave up 1 base, with 18 bases separating them. The CDR3 nucleotides read TGTGCCAGCAGCCGGAACGGGGTCACCAAGAACACTGAAGCTTTCTTT. Protein: CASSRNGVTKNTEAFF.

This rearrangement joins TRBV2 to TRBJ2-7, with 7 bases identical to TRBD1. CDR1 SNHLY and CDR2 FYNNEI come from the germline V gene. Trimming at V came to 6 bases and at J to 1 base, leaving 6 bases not matched to a gene. CDR3 length equals 14 residues. CDR3: CASSRTGQSYEQYF. The CDR3 nucleotides are TGTGCCAGCAGCCGGACAGGCCAGTCCTACGAGCAGTACTTC.

This chain links TRBV19 with TRBJ1-1; D gene uncertain. V shed 8 bases and J shed 5 bases, with 12 bases lying between them. The CDR3 has 12 amino acids. Germline V lookup: CDR1 LNHDA, CDR2 SQIVND (reference sequence). The CDR3 DNA follows: TGTGCCAGTGGATCCCGGGGAACTGAAGCTTTCTTT. Residues: CASGSRGTEAFF.

The rearrangement links TRBV19 to TRBJ2-2, with 7 bases lining up with TRBD2. After removal of 3 bases from V and 4 bases from J, the junction contained 5 bases not matched to a gene. The length of the CDR3 is 15 residues. Looked up from germline, CDR1 is LNHDA and CDR2 is SQIVND (reference sequence). This chain's CDR3 is CASSISGTATGELFF. DNA for the CDR3: TGTGCCAGTAGTATCAGCGGGACGGCCACCGGGGAGCTGTTTTTT. Full variable domain (outside the CDR3, taken from reference TRBV19 and TRBJ2-2): DGGITQSPKYLFRKEGQNVTLSCEQNLNHDAMYWYRQDPGQGLRLIYYSQIVNDFQKGDIAEGYSVSREKKESFPLTVTSAQKNPTAFYLCASSISGTATGELFFGEGSRLTVL.

V and J are TRBV2 and TRBJ1-2, with 7 positions matching TRBD1. This CDR3 contains 13 residues. Losses at the gene ends were 5 bases for V and 2 bases for J; bases not matched to a gene: 2. The germline gives CDR1 SNHLY, CDR2 FYNNEI. CDR3 in amino acids: CASSPDRNYGYTF. CDR3 nucleotide sequence: TGTGCCAGCAGTCCGGACAGGAACTATGGCTACACCTTC.

The chain employs TRBV7-2 and TRBJ2-7, with D possibly TRBD1 on 6 matching bases. Trimming took 1 base from V and 5 from J, leaving 9 bases between them. CDR1 and CDR2 from the germline V gene are SGHTA and FQGNSA. CDR3 size: 13 residues. For the CDR3, the DNA is TGTGCCAGCAGCTTAGACAGGGTGGACGAGCAGTACTTC. The encoded protein is CASSLDRVDEQYF.

The rearrangement uses TRBV6-5 and TRBJ2-7; 8 nucleotides match TRBD1. CDR3 length: 15 amino acids. Germline CDR1 reads MNHEY; CDR2 reads SVGAGI. V was clipped by 7 bases and J by 0 bases; unmatched bases: 8. The CDR3 region has the DNA TGTGCCAGCAAAATGACAGGGGCAAGCTCCTACGAGCAGTACTTC. It codes for CASKMTGASSYEQYF.